A single sample gave rise to the 25 T cell receptor beta chains below, sequenced in a study of blood T cell repertoires in COVID-19 (dated by TCRdb to between 2020 and 2021). The library was built by means of the immunoSEQ multiplex PCR assay. TCRdb mirrors the immuneACCESS table, restricted to in-frame sequences. Some clones are absent from its copies; in checked studies, under half trace to an unresolved V gene, and the reason for the others is unknown. In all, the sample holds 120,000 or so clones, and over 75% of those were seen once. Of the sample, approximately 6.6% falls within the top ten clones. Material for sequencing was peripheral blood. These receptors came from a man older than 75 with active or convalescent COVID-19.

V is TRBV10-2 and J is TRBJ1-5; 7 positions match TRBD1. Germline V CDR1 and CDR2: WSHSY, SAAADI. The CDR3 extends over 15 amino acids. J was trimmed by 6 bases and V by 2 bases; bases with no gene match: 7. This CDR3 is CASSELQGVGQPQHF. DNA for the CDR3: TGCGCCAGCAGTGAGCTTCAGGGGGTTGGTCAGCCCCAGCATTTT.

The sample holds one count of this clone. This chain connects TRBV2 to TRBJ1-4; TRBD1 matches 10 bases. Germline V CDR1 and CDR2: SNHLY, FYNNEI. Trimming at V came to 8 bases and at J to 6 bases, leaving 9 bases not matched to a gene. There are 15 residues in the CDR3. The CDR3 sequence: CASVHFGTGDEKLFF. CDR3 nucleotides: TGTGCCAGCGTGCATTTTGGGACAGGGGATGAAAAACTGTTTTTT. Looking up the rest from reference TRBV2 and TRBJ1-4 gives the full variable domain: EPEVTQTPSHQVTQMGQEVILRCVPISNHLYFYWYRQILGQKVEFLVSFYNNEISEKSEIFDDQFSVERPDGSNFTLKIRSTKLEDSAMYFCASVHFGTGDEKLFFGSGTQLSVL.

V is TRBV20-1 and J is TRBJ2-4, with TRBD1 matching over 7 bases. Unmatched junction bases numbered 2, after V lost 3 bases and J lost 9 bases. Germline CDR1 reads DFQATT; CDR2 reads SNEGSKA (reference sequence). The CDR3 spans 11 residues. CDR3 residues: CSARQGVIQYF. The CDR3, as DNA: TGCAGTGCTAGGCAGGGGGTCATTCAGTACTTC.

This clone was found once. The V call is TRBV2, the J call TRBJ1-6; D may be TRBD1 (5 bases). CDR3 length equals 11 residues. Trimming shortened V by 6 bases and J by 10 bases, and 7 bases separated the two germline ends. The germline V gene has CDR1 SNHLY and CDR2 FYNNEI. CDR3 DNA: TGTGCCAGCAGGACAGCCTCACCCCTCCACTTT. Its translation: CASRTASPLHF.

The V and J genes are TRBV4-3 and TRBJ1-3; D is perhaps TRBD1 (6 bases). The CDR3 loop spans 17 amino acids. V lost 4 bases and J lost 5, with 21 bases in between. Germline values: CDR1 LGHNA, CDR2 YSLEER. The CDR3 is CASSRGGAASSRNTIYF. In nucleotides, the CDR3 is TGCGCCAGCAGCCGTGGGGGGGCAGCGAGTTCTCGAAACACCATATATTTT.

The rearrangement links TRBV4-3 to TRBJ1-2; tentatively, D is TRBD1 (6 bases). The CDR3 totals 15 residues. CDR1 is LGHNA, CDR2 YSLEER, per germline. Trimming took off 0 bases at V and 5 bases at J, with 13 bases between the two ends. The CDR3 region has the DNA TGCGCCAGCAGCCAAGAAGGTCAGACAGGATATGGCTACACCTTC. Translating gives CASSQEGQTGYGYTF.

V usage is TRBV5-6 and J usage is TRBJ1-1; 9 positions match TRBD1. The germline CDR1 and CDR2 sequences are SGHDT and YYEEEE. The CDR3 runs 14 residues. The junction had 0 bases not matched to a gene; V was cut back by 1 base and J by 2 bases. CDR3 sequence (DNA): TGTGCCAGCAGCTTGACAGGGGGCAACACTGAAGCTTTCTTT. Its protein product is CASSLTGGNTEAFF.

This sequence joins TRBV24-1 and TRBJ2-1, with 11 bases aligning to TRBD2. This CDR3 contains 16 residues. Germline CDR1 KGHDR, CDR2 SFDVKD. With 5 bases clipped from V and 5 bases from J, the junction kept 7 bases outside the gene matches. The CDR3 bases are TGTGCCACCAGTGCCTTGGGACTAGCGGCCAACAATGAGCAGTTCTTC. Translated: CATSALGLAANNEQFF.

This rearrangement joins TRBV5-1 to TRBJ1-4; 8 nucleotides agree with TRBD1. The V gene's germline CDR1 is SGHRS and CDR2 YFSETQ. After removal of 4 bases from V and 8 bases from J, the junction contained 7 bases not matched to a gene. The CDR3 consists of 14 residues. CDR3 loop: CASSGGQGEEKLFF. DNA for the CDR3: TGCGCCAGCAGCGGAGGACAGGGTGAGGAAAAACTGTTTTTT.

Only a few counts were recorded for this clone. The chain recombines TRBV4-2 with TRBJ1-2, with TRBD1 matching over 7 bases. Unmatched junction bases numbered 10, after V lost 5 bases and J lost 4 bases. This CDR3 region has 15 residues. Germline V CDR1 and CDR2: LGHNA, YNFKEQ. The CDR3 coding sequence is TGTGCCAGCAGCGATGAGACAGGGAGAAGCTATGGCTACACCTTC. It translates to CASSDETGRSYGYTF.

V usage is TRBV9 and J usage is TRBJ1-2; D gene uncertain. This CDR3 is built from 13 residues. The V end lost 0 bases, the J end lost 4 bases, and 7 bases lay between the germline ends. Germline CDR1 reads SGDLS; CDR2 reads YYNGEE. CDR3 sequence reads: CASSVDLAYGYTF. The CDR3 nucleotides are TGTGCCAGCAGCGTAGATTTGGCCTATGGCTACACCTTC.

The chain links TRBV28 to TRBJ1-4, with 7 bases matching TRBD1. Looked up from germline, CDR1 is MDHEN and CDR2 is SYDVKM. V lost 6 bases to trimming and J lost 3 bases; unmatched junction nucleotides: 4. The CDR3 is made up of 14 amino acids. The DNA for the CDR3 is TGTGCCAGCAGCCAGGGGGGTTCTAATGAAAAACTGTTTTTT. Amino acids: CASSQGGSNEKLFF. Filled out from reference TRBV28 and TRBJ1-4, the complete variable domain reads DVKVTQSSRYLVKRTGEKVFLECVQDMDHENMFWYRQDPGLGLRLIYFSYDVKMKEKGDIPEGYSVSREKKERFSLILESASTNQTSMYLCASSQGGSNEKLFFGSGTQLSVL.

The CDR3 loop reads CASSSRTGSSYEQYF. The CDR3 DNA sequence: TGTGCCAGCAGCTCAAGGACGGGGAGCTCCTACGAGCAGTACTTC. J is TRBJ2-7 and V is TRBV6-6, with D perhaps matching TRBD2 (5 bases). The CDR3 sequence is 15 residues long. CDR1 is MNHNY and CDR2 is SVGAGI in the germline V gene (reference sequence). V was trimmed by 6 bases and J by 0 bases, leaving 15 bases between them.

This clone was found once. The gene calls are TRBV7-8 and TRBJ1-2; D is uncertain. CDR1 is SGHVS and CDR2 is FQNEAQ in the germline V gene. This CDR3 has 12 residues. The ends were cut back, 2 bases at V and 4 bases at J, with 5 bases in the middle. For the CDR3, the DNA is TGTGCCAGCAGCTTATATCTCTATGGCTACACCTTC. Residues: CASSLYLYGYTF.

The gene calls are TRBV19 and TRBJ1-5; maybe TRBD1 (5 bases). Trimming cost V 6 bases and J 4 bases, with 10 bases left between them. In germline, CDR1 is LNHDA, CDR2 SQIVND (reference sequence). The CDR3 has 13 amino acids. This CDR3 is CASSDRQNQPQHF. For the CDR3, the DNA is TGTGCCAGTAGCGACAGACAGAATCAGCCCCAGCATTTT.

The chain links TRBV7-2 to TRBJ1-2, with D unclear. CDR1 SGHTA and CDR2 FQGNSA come from the germline V gene. This CDR3 contains 17 residues. V dropped 1 base and J dropped 2 bases, with 17 bases sitting between them. DNA for the CDR3: TGTGCCAGCAGCTTAGATAATCCGGGTGGCGCGAACTATGGCTACACCTTC. Protein product: CASSLDNPGGANYGYTF.

This chain joins TRBV6-4 and TRBJ2-7; TRBD2 aligns across 9 bases. V lost 0 bases and J lost 2; bases outside the gene matches: 14. The CDR3 is 19 residues long. Germline-derived CDR1 and CDR2 are MRHNA and SNTAGT. For the CDR3, the DNA is TGTGCCAGCAGTGACTCTGGGCTAGCGGGGCCGCACGTCACCTACGAGCAGTACTTC. This sequence encodes CASSDSGLAGPHVTYEQYF.

The chain couples TRBV28 to TRBJ1-4, with TRBD1 matching 7 bases. Germline loops: CDR1 MDHEN, CDR2 SYDVKM. CDR3 length: 15 amino acids. V dropped 2 bases and J dropped 7; count of bases not matched to a gene: 7. The CDR3 sequence is CASSLGGGIIEKLFF. The CDR3 coding sequence is TGTGCCAGCAGTTTAGGAGGGGGCATAATTGAAAAACTGTTTTTT.

There are a few counts of this clone. The rearrangement links TRBV10-3 to TRBJ2-5, with D tentatively TRBD1 (6 bases). CDR3 size: 15 residues. Germline values: CDR1 ENHRY, CDR2 SYGVKD. V lost 2 bases to trimming and J lost 2 bases, with 12 bases between them. The CDR3 DNA reads TGTGCCATCAGTGAGGCCACAGGGCCACAAGAGACCCAGTACTTC. Protein: CAISEATGPQETQYF.

V usage is TRBV3-1 (or the pseudogene TRBV3-2) and J usage is TRBJ2-7; TRBD2 matches 13 bases. V lost 1 base and J lost 0; bases outside the gene matches: 3. Germline values: CDR1 LGHDT, CDR2 YNNKEL (reference sequence). CDR3 length equals 17 residues. CDR3 coding DNA: TGTGCCAGCAGCCAAGGGACTAGCGGGGGTCCCTCCTACGAGCAGTACTTC. This translates into CASSQGTSGGPSYEQYF.

This sequence joins TRBV11-2 and TRBJ1-1; possible D gene TRBD1, 6 bases. Germline-derived CDR1 and CDR2 are SGHAT and FQNNGV. The CDR3 length is 15 residues. The V end was cut by 0 bases, the J end by 6 bases, with 14 bases between. The CDR3: CASSLDPGGRAEAFF. The CDR3 nucleotides are TGTGCCAGCAGCTTAGATCCGGGGGGGCGGGCTGAAGCTTTCTTT.

The CDR3 sequence is CASSLNRGADTQYF. The DNA for the CDR3 is TGTGCCAGCAGCCTTAACAGGGGGGCAGATACGCAGTATTTT. V and J are TRBV7-2 and TRBJ2-3; 8 nucleotides agree with TRBD1. The CDR3 runs to 14 residues. Germline assignment: CDR1 SGHTA and CDR2 FQGNSA. V was clipped by 5 bases and J by 4 bases; unmatched bases: 5.

This clone is a singleton in its sample. The chain recombines TRBV11-2 with TRBJ2-3; D is unresolved. The CDR3 extends over 14 amino acids. Germline CDR1 reads SGHAT; CDR2 reads FQNNGV. V was trimmed by 1 base and J by 5 bases, leaving 10 bases between them. The CDR3 loop reads CASSLVSIVDTQYF. In nucleotides, the CDR3 is TGTGCCAGCAGCTTAGTGTCTATCGTAGATACGCAGTATTTT.

This clone was picked up one time. The J gene is TRBJ1-3, the V gene TRBV4-1; D might be TRBD1 (6 bases). V lost 4 bases and J lost 1, with 11 bases in between. The CDR3 is 15 amino acids. The germline V gene has CDR1 MGHRA and CDR2 YSYEKL. CDR3 nucleotide sequence: TGCGCCAGCAGCCCCCTACAGGGATCTGGAAACACCATATATTTT. Translating it yields CASSPLQGSGNTIYF.

The chain has TRBV20-1 and TRBJ2-7, with TRBD2 as a possible D gene (6 bases). Germline CDR1 reads DFQATT; CDR2 reads SNEGSKA (reference sequence). Trimming removed 7 bases at V and 3 bases at J, with 10 bases between. The CDR3 length is 11 residues. CDR3 loop: CSGGRHYEQYF. CDR3 bases: TGCAGTGGAGGGAGGCACTACGAGCAGTACTTC.